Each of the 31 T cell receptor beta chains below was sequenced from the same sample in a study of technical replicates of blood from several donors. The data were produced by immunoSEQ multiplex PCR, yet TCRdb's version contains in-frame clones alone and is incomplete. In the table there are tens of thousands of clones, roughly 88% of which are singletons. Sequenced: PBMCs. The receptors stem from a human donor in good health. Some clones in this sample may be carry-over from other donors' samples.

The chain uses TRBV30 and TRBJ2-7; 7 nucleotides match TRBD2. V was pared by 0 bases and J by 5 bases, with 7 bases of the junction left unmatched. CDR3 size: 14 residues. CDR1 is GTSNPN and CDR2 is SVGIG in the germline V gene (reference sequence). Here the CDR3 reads CAWSVSLARNEQYF. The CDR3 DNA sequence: TGTGCCTGGAGTGTTTCACTAGCGAGGAACGAGCAGTACTTC.

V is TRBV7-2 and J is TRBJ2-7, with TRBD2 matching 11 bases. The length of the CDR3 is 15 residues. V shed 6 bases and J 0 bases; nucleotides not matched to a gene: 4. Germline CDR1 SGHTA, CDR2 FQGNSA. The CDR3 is CASRETSGSSYEQYF. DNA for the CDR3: TGTGCCAGCAGAGAAACTAGCGGGAGCTCCTACGAGCAGTACTTC.

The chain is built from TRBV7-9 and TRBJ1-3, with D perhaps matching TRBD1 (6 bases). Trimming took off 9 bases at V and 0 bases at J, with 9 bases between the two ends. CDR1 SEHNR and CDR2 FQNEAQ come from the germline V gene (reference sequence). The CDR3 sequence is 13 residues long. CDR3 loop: CASGQYSGNTIYF. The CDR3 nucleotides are TGTGCCAGTGGACAGTACTCTGGAAACACCATATATTTT.

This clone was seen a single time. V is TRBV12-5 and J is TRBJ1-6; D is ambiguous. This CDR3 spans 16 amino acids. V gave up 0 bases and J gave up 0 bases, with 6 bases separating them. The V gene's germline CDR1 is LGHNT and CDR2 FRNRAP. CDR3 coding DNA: TGTGCTAGTGGTTTGGTAGCTGGCTCCTATAATTCACCCCTCCACTTT. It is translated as CASGLVAGSYNSPLHF.

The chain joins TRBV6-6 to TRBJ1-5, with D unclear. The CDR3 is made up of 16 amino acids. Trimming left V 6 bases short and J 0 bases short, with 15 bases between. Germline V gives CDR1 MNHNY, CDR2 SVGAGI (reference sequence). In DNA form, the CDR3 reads TGTGCCAGCAGCGACCCACAGAGAAATAGCAATCAGCCCCAGCATTTT. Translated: CASSDPQRNSNQPQHF.

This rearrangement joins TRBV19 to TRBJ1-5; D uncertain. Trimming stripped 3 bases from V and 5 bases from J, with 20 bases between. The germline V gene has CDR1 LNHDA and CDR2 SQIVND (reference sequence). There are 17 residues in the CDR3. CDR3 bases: TGTGCCAGTAGTATTGACTTCCGGCAACTAGGTCATCAGCCCCAGCATTTT. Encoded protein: CASSIDFRQLGHQPQHF.

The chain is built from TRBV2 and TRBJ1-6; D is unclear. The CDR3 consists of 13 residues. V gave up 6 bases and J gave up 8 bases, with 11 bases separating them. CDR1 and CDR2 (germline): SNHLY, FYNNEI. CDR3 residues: CASRGVRDSPLHF. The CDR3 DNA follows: TGTGCCAGCAGGGGAGTAAGGGATTCACCCCTCCACTTT. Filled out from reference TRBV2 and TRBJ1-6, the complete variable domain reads EPEVTQTPSHQVTQMGQEVILRCVPISNHLYFYWYRQILGQKVEFLVSFYNNEISEKSEIFDDQFSVERPDGSNFTLKIRSTKLEDSAMYFCASRGVRDSPLHFGNGTRLTVT.

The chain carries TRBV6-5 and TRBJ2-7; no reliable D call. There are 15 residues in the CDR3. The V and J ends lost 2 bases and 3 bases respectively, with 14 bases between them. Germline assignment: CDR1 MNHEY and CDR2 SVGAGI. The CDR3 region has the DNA TGTGCCAGCAGTTACAACCCCCTACTGAACTACGAGCAGTACTTC. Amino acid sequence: CASSYNPLLNYEQYF.

CDR3 sequence (DNA): TGTGCCAGCAGTTATCGAACAGAGAGCAATCAGCCCCAGCATTTT. Translation gives CASSYRTESNQPQHF. The genes are TRBV6-6 and TRBJ1-5, with D unresolved. The CDR3 is 15 residues long. Germline assignment: CDR1 MNHNY and CDR2 SVGAGI (reference sequence). V lost 3 bases and J 1 base, leaving 10 bases between the germline ends.

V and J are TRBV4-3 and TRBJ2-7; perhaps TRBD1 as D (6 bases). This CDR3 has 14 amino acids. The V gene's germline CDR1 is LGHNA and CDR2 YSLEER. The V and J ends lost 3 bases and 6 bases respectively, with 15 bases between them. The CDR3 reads CASSQAQGIGEQYF. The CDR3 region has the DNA TGCGCCAGCAGCCAGGCCCAGGGGATTGGCGAGCAGTACTTC.

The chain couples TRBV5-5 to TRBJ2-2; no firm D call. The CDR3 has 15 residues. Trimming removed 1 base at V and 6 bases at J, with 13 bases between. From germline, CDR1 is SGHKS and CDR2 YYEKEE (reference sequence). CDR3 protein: CASSLIRGYAGELFF. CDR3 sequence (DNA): TGTGCCAGCAGCTTGATTAGAGGATACGCCGGGGAGCTGTTTTTT.

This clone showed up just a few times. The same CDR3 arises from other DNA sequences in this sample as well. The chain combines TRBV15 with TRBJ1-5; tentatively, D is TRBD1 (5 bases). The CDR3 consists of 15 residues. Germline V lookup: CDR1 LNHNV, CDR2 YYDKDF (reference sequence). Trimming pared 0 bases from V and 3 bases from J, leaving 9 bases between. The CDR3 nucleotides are TGTGCCACCAGCAGAGATCAGGGAAACAATCAGCCCCAGCATTTT. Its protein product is CATSRDQGNNQPQHF.

For the CDR3, the DNA is TGCGCCAGCAGCTGGGTAGCGTTGGCAGATACGCAGTATTTT. Protein product: CASSWVALADTQYF. The chain couples TRBV5-1 to TRBJ2-3; possibly TRBD2 for D (5 bases). The germline V and J ends were trimmed by 3 bases and 4 bases, with 12 bases remaining between them. Germline V gene data show CDR1 as SGHRS and CDR2 as YFSETQ. The CDR3 loop spans 14 amino acids.

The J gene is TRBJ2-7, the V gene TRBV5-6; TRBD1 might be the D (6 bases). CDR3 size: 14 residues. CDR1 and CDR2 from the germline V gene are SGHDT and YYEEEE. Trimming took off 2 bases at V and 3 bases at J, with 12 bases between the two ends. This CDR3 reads CASSFVAGDYEQYF. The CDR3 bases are TGTGCCAGCAGCTTCGTGGCAGGGGACTACGAGCAGTACTTC.

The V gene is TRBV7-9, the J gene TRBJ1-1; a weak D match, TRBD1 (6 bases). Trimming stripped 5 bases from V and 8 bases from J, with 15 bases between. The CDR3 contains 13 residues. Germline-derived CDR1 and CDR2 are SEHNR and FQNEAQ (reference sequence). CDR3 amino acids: CASSVGTTREAFF. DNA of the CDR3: TGTGCCAGCAGCGTTGGGACAACCAGGGAAGCTTTCTTT.

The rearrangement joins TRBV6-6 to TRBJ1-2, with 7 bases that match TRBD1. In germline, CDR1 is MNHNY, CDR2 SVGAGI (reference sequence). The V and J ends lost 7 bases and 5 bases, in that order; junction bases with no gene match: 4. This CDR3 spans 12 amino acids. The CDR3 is CASNPTGYGYTF. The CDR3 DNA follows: TGTGCCAGCAACCCGACAGGGTATGGCTACACCTTC.

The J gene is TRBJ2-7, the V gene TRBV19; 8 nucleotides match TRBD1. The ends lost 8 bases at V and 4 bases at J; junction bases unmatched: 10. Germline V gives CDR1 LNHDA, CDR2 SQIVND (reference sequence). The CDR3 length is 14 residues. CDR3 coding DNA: TGTGCCAGTTCGGGGTCAGGGGGCTTTTACGAGCAGTACTTC. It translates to CASSGSGGFYEQYF.

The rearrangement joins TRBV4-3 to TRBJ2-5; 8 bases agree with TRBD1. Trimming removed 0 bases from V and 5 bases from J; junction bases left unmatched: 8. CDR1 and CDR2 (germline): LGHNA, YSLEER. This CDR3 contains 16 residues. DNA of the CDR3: TGCGCCAGCAGCCAAGATCCCCAGGGGGCGTGGGAGACCCAGTACTTC. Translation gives CASSQDPQGAWETQYF.

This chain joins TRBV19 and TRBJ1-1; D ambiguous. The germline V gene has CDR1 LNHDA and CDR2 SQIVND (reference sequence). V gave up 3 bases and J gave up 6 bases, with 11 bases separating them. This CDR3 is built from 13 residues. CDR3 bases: TGTGCCAGTAGTATTTTTTTCGGGGCTGAAGCTTTCTTT. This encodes CASSIFFGAEAFF.

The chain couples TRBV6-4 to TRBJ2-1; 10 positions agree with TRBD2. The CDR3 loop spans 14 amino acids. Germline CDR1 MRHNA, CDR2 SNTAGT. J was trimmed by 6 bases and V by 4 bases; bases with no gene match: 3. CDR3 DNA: TGTGCCAGCAGTGGACTAGCGGGCTCCAATGAGCAGTTCTTC. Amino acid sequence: CASSGLAGSNEQFF.

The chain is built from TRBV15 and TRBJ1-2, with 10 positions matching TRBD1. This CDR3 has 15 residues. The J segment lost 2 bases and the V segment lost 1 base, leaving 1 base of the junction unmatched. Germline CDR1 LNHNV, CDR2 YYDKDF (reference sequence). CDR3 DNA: TGTGCCACCAGCAGAGGGACAGGGGGGAACTATGGCTACACCTTC. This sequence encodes CATSRGTGGNYGYTF.

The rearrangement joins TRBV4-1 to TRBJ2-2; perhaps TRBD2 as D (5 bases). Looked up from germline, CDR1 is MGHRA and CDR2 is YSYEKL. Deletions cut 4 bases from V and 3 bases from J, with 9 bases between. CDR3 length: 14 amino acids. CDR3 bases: TGCGCCAGCAGCCCCGGACTGTACACCGGGGAGCTGTTTTTT. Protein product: CASSPGLYTGELFF.

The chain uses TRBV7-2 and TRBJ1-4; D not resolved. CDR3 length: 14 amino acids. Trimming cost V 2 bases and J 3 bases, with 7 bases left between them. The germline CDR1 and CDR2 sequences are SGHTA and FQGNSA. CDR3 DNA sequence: TGTGCCAGCAGCTTACAATCCCCTAATGAAAAACTGTTTTTT. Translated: CASSLQSPNEKLFF.

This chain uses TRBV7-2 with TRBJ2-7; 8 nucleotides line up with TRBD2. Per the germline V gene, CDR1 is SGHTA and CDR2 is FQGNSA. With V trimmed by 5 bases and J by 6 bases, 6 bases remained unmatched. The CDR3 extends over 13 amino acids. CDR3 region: CASSPRAGGEQYF. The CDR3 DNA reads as TGTGCCAGCAGCCCCAGGGCGGGGGGCGAGCAGTACTTC.

CDR3 in amino acids: CASSSSGGPYNEQFF. The DNA for the CDR3 is TGTGCCAGCAGCTCTAGCGGGGGCCCCTACAATGAGCAGTTCTTC. V gene TRBV13 combines with J gene TRBJ2-1; 10 nucleotides agree with TRBD2. The germline CDR1 and CDR2 sequences are PRHDT and FYEKMQ (reference sequence). The CDR3 runs to 15 residues. Losses at the gene ends were 4 bases for V and 2 bases for J; bases not matched to a gene: 2. Combining the CDR3 with reference TRBV13 and TRBJ2-1 gives the whole variable domain AAGVIQSPRHLIKEKRETATLKCYPIPRHDTVYWYQQGPGQDPQFLISFYEKMQSDKGSIPDRFSAQQFSDYHSELNMSSLELGDSALYFCASSSSGGPYNEQFFGPGTRLTVL.

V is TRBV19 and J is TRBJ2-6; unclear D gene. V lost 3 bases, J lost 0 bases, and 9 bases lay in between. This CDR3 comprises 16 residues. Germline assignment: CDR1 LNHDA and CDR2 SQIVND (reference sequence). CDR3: CASSIARPSGANVLTF. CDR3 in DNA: TGTGCCAGTAGTATTGCGAGGCCCTCTGGGGCCAACGTCCTGACTTTC. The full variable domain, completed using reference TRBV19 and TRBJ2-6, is DGGITQSPKYLFRKEGQNVTLSCEQNLNHDAMYWYRQDPGQGLRLIYYSQIVNDFQKGDIAEGYSVSREKKESFPLTVTSAQKNPTAFYLCASSIARPSGANVLTFGAGSRLTVL.

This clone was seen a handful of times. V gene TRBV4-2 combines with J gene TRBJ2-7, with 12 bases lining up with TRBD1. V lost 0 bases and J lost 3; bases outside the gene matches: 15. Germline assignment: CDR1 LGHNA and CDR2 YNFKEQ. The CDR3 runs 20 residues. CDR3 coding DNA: TGTGCCAGCAGCCAAGAAATCTCTCTCTCTCGGGACAGGGGGCTCTACGAGCAGTACTTC. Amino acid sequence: CASSQEISLSRDRGLYEQYF.

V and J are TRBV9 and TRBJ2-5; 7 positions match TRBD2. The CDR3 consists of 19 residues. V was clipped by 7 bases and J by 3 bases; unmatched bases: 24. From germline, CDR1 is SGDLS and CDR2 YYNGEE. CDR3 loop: CASGGGMGDGLAAEETQYF. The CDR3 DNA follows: TGTGCCAGCGGGGGAGGTATGGGTGATGGCCTAGCGGCTGAAGAGACCCAGTACTTC.

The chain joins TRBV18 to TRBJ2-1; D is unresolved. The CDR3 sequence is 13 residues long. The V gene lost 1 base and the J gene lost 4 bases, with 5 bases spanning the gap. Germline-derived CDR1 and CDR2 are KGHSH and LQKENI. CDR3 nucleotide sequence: TGTGCCAGCTCACCACTACTTTACAATGAGCAGTTCTTC. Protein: CASSPLLYNEQFF. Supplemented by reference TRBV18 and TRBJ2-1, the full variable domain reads NAGVMQNPRHLVRRRGQEARLRCSPMKGHSHVYWYRQLPEEGLKFMVYLQKENIIDESGMPKERFSAEFPKEGPSILRIQQVVRGDSAAYFCASSPLLYNEQFFGPGTRLTVL.

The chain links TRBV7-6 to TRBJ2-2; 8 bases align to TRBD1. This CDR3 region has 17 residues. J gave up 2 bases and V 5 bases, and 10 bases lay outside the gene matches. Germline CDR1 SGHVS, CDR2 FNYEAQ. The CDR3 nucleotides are TGTGCCAGCAGCCCGCAACCGGGACAGGTTAACACCGGGGAGCTGTTTTTT. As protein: CASSPQPGQVNTGELFF. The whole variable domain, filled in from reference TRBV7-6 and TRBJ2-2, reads GAGVSQSPRYKVTKRGQDVALRCDPISGHVSLYWYRQALGQGPEFLTYFNYEAQQDKSGLPNDRFSAERPEGSISTLTIQRTEQRDSAMYRCASSPQPGQVNTGELFFGEGSRLTVL.

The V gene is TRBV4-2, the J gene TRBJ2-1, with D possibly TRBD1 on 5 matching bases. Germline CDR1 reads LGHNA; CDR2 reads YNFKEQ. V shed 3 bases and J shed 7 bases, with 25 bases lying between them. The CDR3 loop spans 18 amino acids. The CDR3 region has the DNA TGTGCCAGCAGCCAGATTGGAACGACAGACCACCCCACGAATGAGCAGTTCTTC. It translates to CASSQIGTTDHPTNEQFF.